This T cell receptor beta chain was obtained from a study of T cell clonotyping in hematopoietic cell transplantation. The time point denotes: recipient sample about 28 days before transplant, after cytoreduction. The CDR3 sequence is 12 residues long. Trimming stripped 4 bases from V and 11 bases from J, with 15 bases between. Germline lookup yields CDR1 SNHLY and CDR2 FYNNEI. Method: immunoSEQ multiplex PCR; TCRdb's copy keeps in-frame clones and lacks some. The data contain 65,000 to 80,000 clones, almost 97% of them singletons. This specimen was peripheral blood mononuclear cells, taken before stem cell transplant. The rearrangement uses TRBV2 and TRBJ2-7; D possibly matches TRBD1 or TRBD2 (5 bases each). This receptor was taken from a woman aged 45 to 65 with acute myeloid leukemia. Some clones in this sample may be carry-over from other donors' samples. In DNA form, the CDR3 reads TGTGCCAGCAGTGTGATGGGGACCCTGGAGTACTTC. As protein: CASSVMGTLEYF.